Presented here are 18 T cell receptor beta chains from one specimen sequenced in a study of siplizumab effects on memory and regulatory T cells. Some clones are missing from TCRdb's copy, which holds only in-frame ones; the method was immunoSEQ multiplex PCR. The sample carries approximately 82,000 clones, approximately 90% recorded once. The sequenced sample was Tregs sorted from blood. The receptors were sampled from a human donor in good health.

V usage is TRBV18 and J usage is TRBJ2-7; TRBD2 might be the D (6 bases). Trimming pared 6 bases from V and 5 bases from J, leaving 17 bases between. The CDR3 consists of 14 residues. Germline V gene lookup returns CDR1 KGHSH and CDR2 LQKENI. The CDR3 DNA reads TGTGCCAGCTCCTGGAGCGGCGGGGCCCACGAGCAGTACTTC. This codes for CASSWSGGAHEQYF.

The chain combines TRBV5-1 with TRBJ1-1; D is possibly TRBD1 (6 bases). CDR1 and CDR2 (germline): SGHRS, YFSETQ. Trimming pared 3 bases from V and 11 bases from J, leaving 20 bases between. The CDR3 runs 14 residues. Here the CDR3 DNA reads TGCGCCAGCAGCTGGGCGGACAGCCTCAGTGGGGCTTTCTTT. This gives the protein CASSWADSLSGAFF.

This chain uses TRBV11-2 with TRBJ2-3; no clear D. The germline CDR1 and CDR2 sequences are SGHAT and FQNNGV. CDR3 length equals 11 residues. V was cut by 5 bases and J by 3 bases, with 3 bases left in between. The CDR3 sequence: CASSQTDTQYF. The DNA of the CDR3 is TGTGCCAGCAGCCAGACAGATACGCAGTATTTT.

The chain is built from TRBV28 and TRBJ2-2; no reliable D call. The germline gives CDR1 MDHEN, CDR2 SYDVKM. The CDR3 is 13 amino acids. The V gene lost 4 bases and the J gene lost 1 base, with 4 bases spanning the gap. The CDR3 loop is CASSSRNTGELFF. As DNA, the CDR3 is TGTGCCAGCAGTTCGAGGAACACCGGGGAGCTGTTTTTT.

The V gene is TRBV28, the J gene TRBJ1-2; no clear D gene. The ends were cut back, 0 bases at V and 4 bases at J, with 9 bases in the middle. There are 14 residues in the CDR3. Germline lookup yields CDR1 MDHEN and CDR2 SYDVKM. This CDR3 reads CASSLWTSIYGYTF. The CDR3 DNA is TGTGCCAGCAGTTTATGGACCTCAATCTATGGCTACACCTTC.

The rearrangement links TRBV5-1 to TRBJ1-6, with a weak D call TRBD1 (5 bases). The V end lost 4 bases, the J end lost 10 bases, and 15 bases lay between the germline ends. This CDR3 has 14 amino acids. Germline V gives CDR1 SGHRS, CDR2 YFSETQ. CDR3 sequence reads: CASSSTGIGSPLHF. The CDR3 DNA reads as TGCGCCAGCAGCAGCACAGGAATTGGGTCACCCCTCCACTTT.

The chain links TRBV28 to TRBJ1-1; possibly TRBD1 for D (5 bases). Germline lookup yields CDR1 MDHEN and CDR2 SYDVKM. This CDR3 is 15 amino acids long. V lost 5 bases and J 2 bases, leaving 15 bases between the germline ends. The CDR3 DNA follows: TGTGCCAGCAGTCCTGGGACGGCAAGAAACACTGAAGCTTTCTTT. Amino acids: CASSPGTARNTEAFF.

This clone was detected once. The genes are TRBV2 and TRBJ2-3, with 16 bases matching TRBD2. After removal of 6 bases from V and 4 bases from J, the junction contained 1 base not matched to a gene. Germline lookup yields CDR1 SNHLY and CDR2 FYNNEI. The CDR3 runs 15 residues. The CDR3 DNA follows: TGTGCCAGCAGGGGACTAGCGGGGGGGCCAGATACGCAGTATTTT. Translating gives CASRGLAGGPDTQYF.

The genes are TRBV29-1 and TRBJ1-2; no clear D. The V gene lost 0 bases and the J gene lost 4 bases, with 0 bases spanning the gap. Looked up from germline, CDR1 is SQVTM and CDR2 is ANQGSEA. The CDR3 sequence is 10 residues long. In DNA form, the CDR3 reads TGCAGCGTTGAAGACTATGGCTACACCTTC. Translated, it gives CSVEDYGYTF. Supplemented by reference TRBV29-1 and TRBJ1-2, the full variable domain reads SAVISQKPSRDICQRGTSLTIQCQVDSQVTMMFWYRQQPGQSLTLIATANQGSEATYESGFVIDKFPISRPNLTFSTLTVSNMSPEDSSIYLCSVEDYGYTFGSGTRLTVV.

Details on this clone: The sample carries other DNA sequences with the same CDR3. The V and J genes are TRBV18 and TRBJ2-7; D is unclear. Germline values: CDR1 KGHSH, CDR2 LQKENI. CDR3 length: 13 residues. V was cut by 4 bases and J by 2 bases, with 9 bases left in between. The CDR3 region has the DNA TGTGCCAGCTCACAAGGGCTTGCCTACGAGCAGTACTTC. It codes for CASSQGLAYEQYF.

The chain uses TRBV7-9 and TRBJ2-3; TRBD2 matches 10 bases. CDR3 size: 15 residues. CDR1 and CDR2 (germline): SEHNR, FQNEAQ (reference sequence). V lost 6 bases to trimming and J lost 9 bases; unmatched junction nucleotides: 12. The CDR3 nucleotides are TGTGCCAGCAGGATCCCCAGCGGGGGGGCCCAGACGCAGTATTTT. As protein: CASRIPSGGAQTQYF.

The V and J genes are TRBV6-4 and TRBJ2-3; D remains unclear. In germline, CDR1 is MRHNA, CDR2 SNTAGT. The CDR3 extends over 15 amino acids. Deletions cut 2 bases from V and 0 bases from J, with 9 bases between. CDR3 residues: CASSDRALSTDTQYF. The CDR3 nucleotides read TGTGCCAGCAGTGACCGGGCCCTAAGCACAGATACGCAGTATTTT.

The chain uses TRBV7-8 and TRBJ2-2, with D possibly being TRBD1 (5 bases). The CDR3 runs 16 residues. Germline values: CDR1 SGHVS, CDR2 FQNEAQ. Deletions cut 3 bases from V and 1 base from J, with 12 bases between. In DNA form, the CDR3 reads TGTGCCAGCAGCTTGATTGGGGCCCTGAACACCGGGGAGCTGTTTTTT. Its translation is CASSLIGALNTGELFF.

The chain has TRBV5-3 and TRBJ2-2; 7 nucleotides line up with TRBD1. TRBV5-3 has ORF status, its function being uncertain. This CDR3 is 16 amino acids long. With 2 bases clipped from V and 0 bases from J, the junction kept 4 bases outside the gene matches. The CDR3 spells CARSFQGVTNTGELFF. The DNA of the CDR3 is TGTGCCAGAAGCTTCCAGGGGGTCACGAACACCGGGGAGCTGTTTTTT.

The gene calls are TRBV9 and TRBJ2-2, with a tentative D call TRBD1 (6 bases). The ends were cut back, 6 bases at V and 4 bases at J, with 13 bases in the middle. Germline V gene lookup returns CDR1 SGDLS and CDR2 YYNGEE. CDR3 length: 14 residues. CDR3 residues: CASKRGMGTGELFF. CDR3 bases: TGTGCCAGCAAAAGGGGGATGGGCACCGGGGAGCTGTTTTTT.

This clone was observed a handful of times. V and J are TRBV27 and TRBJ2-6; D uncertain. With 2 bases removed from V and 2 bases from J, the gap between germline ends came to 4 bases. The germline gives CDR1 MNHEY, CDR2 SMNVEV (reference sequence). The CDR3 length is 14 residues. CDR3 in DNA: TGTGCCAGCAGTTTAAACACTGGGGCCAACGTCCTGACTTTC. Its translation is CASSLNTGANVLTF. Based on the CDR3 plus reference TRBV27 and TRBJ2-6, the full variable domain is EAQVTQNPRYLITVTGKKLTVTCSQNMNHEYMSWYRQDPGLGLRQIYYSMNVEVTDKGDVPEGYKVSRKEKRNFPLILESPSPNQTSLYFCASSLNTGANVLTFGAGSRLTVL.

The J gene is TRBJ1-6, the V gene TRBV2; tentative D call: TRBD1 (5 bases). This CDR3 spans 13 amino acids. V lost 8 bases and J lost 3, with 8 bases in between. Per the germline V gene, CDR1 is SNHLY and CDR2 is FYNNEI. The CDR3 coding sequence is TGTGCCAGCGGGGGAAACTATAATTCACCCCTCCACTTT. This sequence encodes CASGGNYNSPLHF.

The chain couples TRBV6-6 to TRBJ2-5; TRBD1 matches 9 bases. The CDR3 has 15 residues. V dropped 0 bases and J dropped 4; count of bases not matched to a gene: 3. Looked up from germline, CDR1 is MNHNY and CDR2 is SVGAGI (reference sequence). CDR3 sequence: CASSYSGTGTETQYF. The CDR3 nucleotides read TGTGCCAGCAGTTACTCCGGGACAGGGACAGAGACCCAGTACTTC.